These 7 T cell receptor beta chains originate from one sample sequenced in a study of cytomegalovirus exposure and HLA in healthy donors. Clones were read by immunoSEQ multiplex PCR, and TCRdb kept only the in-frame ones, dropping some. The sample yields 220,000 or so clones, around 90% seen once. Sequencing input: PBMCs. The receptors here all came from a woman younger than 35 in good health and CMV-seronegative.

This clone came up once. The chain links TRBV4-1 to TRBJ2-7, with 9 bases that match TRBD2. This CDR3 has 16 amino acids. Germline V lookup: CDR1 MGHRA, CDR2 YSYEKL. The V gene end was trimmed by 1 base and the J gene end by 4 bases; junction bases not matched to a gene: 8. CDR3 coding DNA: TGCGCCAGCAGCCAAGCTAGCGGGAACCTACAATACGAGCAGTACTTC. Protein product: CASSQASGNLQYEQYF.

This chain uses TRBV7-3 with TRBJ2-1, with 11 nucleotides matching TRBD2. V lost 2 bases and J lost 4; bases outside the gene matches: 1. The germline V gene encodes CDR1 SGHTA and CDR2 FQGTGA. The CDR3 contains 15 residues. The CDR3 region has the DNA TGTGCCAGCAGCTTAGGGACTAGCGGATACAATGAGCAGTTCTTC. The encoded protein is CASSLGTSGYNEQFF.

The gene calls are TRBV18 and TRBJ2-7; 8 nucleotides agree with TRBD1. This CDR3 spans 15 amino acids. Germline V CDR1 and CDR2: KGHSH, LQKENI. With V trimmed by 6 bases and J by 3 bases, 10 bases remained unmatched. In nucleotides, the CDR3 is TGTGCCAGCTCGAGCAGGGGGCTTTGGAACTACGAGCAGTACTTC. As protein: CASSSRGLWNYEQYF.

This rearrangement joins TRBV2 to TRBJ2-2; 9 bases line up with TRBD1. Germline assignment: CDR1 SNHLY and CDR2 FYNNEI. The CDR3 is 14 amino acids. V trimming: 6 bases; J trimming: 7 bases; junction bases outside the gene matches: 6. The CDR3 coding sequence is TGTGCCAGCAGGGGAGGACAGGGGATCGGGGAGCTGTTTTTT. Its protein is CASRGGQGIGELFF.

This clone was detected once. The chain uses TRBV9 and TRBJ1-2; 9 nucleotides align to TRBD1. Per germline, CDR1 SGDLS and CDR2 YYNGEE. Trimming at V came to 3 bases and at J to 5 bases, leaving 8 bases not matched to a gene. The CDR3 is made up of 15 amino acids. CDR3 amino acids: CASSAGQGRSYGYTF. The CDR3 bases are TGTGCCAGCAGCGCCGGACAGGGGCGCTCTTATGGCTACACCTTC.

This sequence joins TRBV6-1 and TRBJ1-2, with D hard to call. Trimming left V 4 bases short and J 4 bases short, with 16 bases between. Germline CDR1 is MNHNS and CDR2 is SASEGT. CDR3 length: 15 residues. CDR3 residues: CASSVVEVTSYGYTF. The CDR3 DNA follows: TGTGCCAGCAGTGTGGTAGAGGTTACGTCCTATGGCTACACCTTC.

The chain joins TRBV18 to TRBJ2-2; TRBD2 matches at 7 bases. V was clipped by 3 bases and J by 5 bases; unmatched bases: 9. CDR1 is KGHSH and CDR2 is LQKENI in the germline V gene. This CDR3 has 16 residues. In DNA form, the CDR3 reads TGTGCCAGCTCACCGATAGGCGGGAGTGGGACCGGGGAGCTGTTTTTT. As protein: CASSPIGGSGTGELFF.